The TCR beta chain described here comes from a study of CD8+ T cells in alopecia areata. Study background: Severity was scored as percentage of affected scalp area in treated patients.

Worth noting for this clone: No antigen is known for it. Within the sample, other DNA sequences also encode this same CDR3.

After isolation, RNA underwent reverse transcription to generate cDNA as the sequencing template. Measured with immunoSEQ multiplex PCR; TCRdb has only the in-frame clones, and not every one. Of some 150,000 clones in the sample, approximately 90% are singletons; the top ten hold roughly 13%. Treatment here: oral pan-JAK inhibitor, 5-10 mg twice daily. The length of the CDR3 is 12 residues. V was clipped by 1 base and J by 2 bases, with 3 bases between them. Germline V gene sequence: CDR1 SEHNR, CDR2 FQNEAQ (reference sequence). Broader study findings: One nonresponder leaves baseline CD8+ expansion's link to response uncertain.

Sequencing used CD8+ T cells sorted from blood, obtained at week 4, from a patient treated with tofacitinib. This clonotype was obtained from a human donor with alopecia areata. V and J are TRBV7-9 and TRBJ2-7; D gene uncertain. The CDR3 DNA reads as TGTGCCAGCAGCTTAGAAACCTACGAGCAGTACTTC. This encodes CASSLETYEQYF.